The clone carrying this T cell receptor beta chain was found a few times. Its antigen is as yet unknown. The source of the sample is a study of T cell repertoires in cytomegalovirus infection. Study-level information: Both CMV infection and a matching HLA type were indicated by public TCR beta signatures. Study results and caveats: CMV carriers with the relevant HLA were identified by cumulative public TCR beta family frequency. HLA-C-restricted CMV clonotypes gave the most frequent clonotype in two of eight donors.

This CDR3 has 11 residues. Germline CDR1 and CDR2: MGHRA and YSYEKL. J lost 14 bases, V lost 5 bases, and 6 bases had no gene match. A single record per CDR3 protein comes from TCRdb applying MiXCR to the reads. This sample has fewer than 300,000 distinct CDR3 sequences, with around 25% found just once. The sequenced material came from PBMCs. V and J are TRBV4-1 and TRBJ2-1; TRBD2 aligns across 7 bases. This sequence was found in a human donor in good health (CMV status not recorded). Some clones in this sample may be carry-over from other donors' samples. The CDR3: CASSGGLHEFF. The CDR3 DNA follows: TGCGCCAGCAGCGGGGGACTACACGAGTTCTTC.